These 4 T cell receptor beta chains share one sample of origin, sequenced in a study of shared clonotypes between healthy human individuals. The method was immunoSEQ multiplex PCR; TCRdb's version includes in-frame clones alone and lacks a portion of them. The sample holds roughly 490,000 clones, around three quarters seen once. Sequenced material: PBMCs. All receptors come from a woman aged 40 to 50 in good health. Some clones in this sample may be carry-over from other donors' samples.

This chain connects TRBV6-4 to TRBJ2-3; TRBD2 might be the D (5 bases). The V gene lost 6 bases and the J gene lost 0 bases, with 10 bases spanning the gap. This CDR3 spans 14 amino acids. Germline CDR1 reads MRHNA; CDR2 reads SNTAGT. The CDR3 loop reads CASSARGSTDTQYF. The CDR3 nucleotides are TGTGCCAGCAGCGCCCGAGGGAGCACAGATACGCAGTATTTT.

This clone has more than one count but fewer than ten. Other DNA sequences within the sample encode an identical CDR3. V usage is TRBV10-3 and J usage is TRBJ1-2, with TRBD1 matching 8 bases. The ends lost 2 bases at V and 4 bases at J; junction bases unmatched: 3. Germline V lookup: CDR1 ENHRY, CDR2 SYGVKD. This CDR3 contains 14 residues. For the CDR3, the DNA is TGTGCCATCAGTGAGAACAGGGGGGCCTATGGCTACACCTTC. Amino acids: CAISENRGAYGYTF.

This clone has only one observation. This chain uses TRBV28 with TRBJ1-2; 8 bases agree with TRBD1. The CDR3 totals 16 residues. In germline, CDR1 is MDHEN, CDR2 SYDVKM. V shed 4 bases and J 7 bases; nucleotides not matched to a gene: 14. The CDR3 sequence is CASSSTSPGQGLGYTF. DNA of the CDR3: TGTGCCAGCAGTTCCACATCCCCAGGACAGGGTCTTGGCTACACCTTC.

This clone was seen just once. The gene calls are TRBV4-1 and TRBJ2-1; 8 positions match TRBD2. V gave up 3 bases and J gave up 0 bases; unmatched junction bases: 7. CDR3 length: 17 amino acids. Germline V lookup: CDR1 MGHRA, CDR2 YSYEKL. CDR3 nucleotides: TGCGCCAGCAGCCAGGGGACTAGAAGTCTCTCCTACAATGAGCAGTTCTTC. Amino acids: CASSQGTRSLSYNEQFF.